This T cell receptor beta chain appears in the sequencing data of a study of molecular identifiers for immune sequencing clone quantification. Study overall: The replicate experiment used RNA from roughly 21,000 or 96,000 naive CD8 cells. This RNA was split into five aliquots, and four of them were sequenced.

This clonotype was counted many times. Its antigen remains unidentified. CDR3 size: 13 residues. Germline CDR1 and CDR2: GTSNPN and SVGIG (reference sequence). Overall study results and limits: Clones above 20 RNA copies contained over 97% of effector molecules and under 1% of naive molecules. Identical barcode-sharing TCR molecules could lead to underestimated sizes for highly expanded clones. Among around 970,000 naive cells, spiked Jurkat TCR RNA from a single cell was reportedly detectable.

TCRdb re-derived calls from the PCR reads in MiXCR, one entry per CDR3 protein. The data show nearly 650,000 distinct CDR3 sequences, less than 30% seen once. Specimen: naive CD8+ T cells from blood, with Jurkat cell RNA spiked in. As to subset: FACS-sorted CD8+CD4-CCR7+CD45RA+ naive T cells. The chain combines TRBV30 with TRBJ1-4, with 7 positions matching TRBD1. This TCR came from a human donor in good health. Some libraries in this study had Jurkat cell RNA spiked in. Here the CDR3 DNA reads TGTGCAACAGGGGACGTGACTAATGAAAAACTGTTTTTT. Its translation: CATGDVTNEKLFF.